What follows are 17 T cell receptor beta chains derived from one specimen sequenced in a study of CD8 T cells in Susac syndrome. Reverse transcription of roughly 0.5 to 1 ug RNA was carried out with random hexamers. From the immunoSEQ multiplex PCR reads, TCRdb called clonotypes with MiXCR, one entry per CDR3 protein. Among 73,000 or so distinct CDR3 sequences, 85% to 95% were seen once, and the ten largest hold roughly 0.39%. The sample was CD8+ T cells from PBMCs. Receptors were obtained from a human donor with multiple sclerosis.

The J gene is TRBJ1-2, the V gene TRBV4-1; no firm D call. Germline CDR1 and CDR2: MGHRA and YSYEKL. The V end lost 0 bases, the J end lost 4 bases, and 9 bases lay between the germline ends. The CDR3 runs 14 residues. As DNA, the CDR3 is TGCGCCAGCAGCCAAGAAGGACTATCCTATGGCTACACCTTC. It is translated as CASSQEGLSYGYTF.

The chain combines TRBV29-1 with TRBJ2-7; the D gene is possibly TRBD2 (6 bases). Germline V gives CDR1 SQVTM, CDR2 ANQGSEA. This CDR3 spans 18 amino acids. The ends were cut back, 5 bases at V and 4 bases at J, with 30 bases in the middle. The CDR3 region has the DNA TGCAGCGTTAAGGGCATACTCTCTAGCGCCTCACTCAGTTACGAGCAGTACTTC. It is translated as CSVKGILSSASLSYEQYF.

The genes are TRBV7-8 and TRBJ1-1, with D possibly being TRBD1 (6 bases). The germline V and J ends were trimmed by 5 bases and 6 bases, with 22 bases remaining between them. The CDR3 is 16 amino acids. Germline CDR1 is SGHVS and CDR2 is FQNEAQ. The chain's CDR3 is CASSQRIKGESPEAFF. The CDR3 nucleotides read TGTGCCAGCAGCCAGAGGATTAAGGGGGAGTCACCTGAAGCTTTCTTT.

This rearrangement joins TRBV9 to TRBJ2-1, with 13 nucleotides matching TRBD2. CDR3 length: 16 residues. Germline CDR1 is SGDLS and CDR2 is YYNGEE. V trimming: 4 bases; J trimming: 7 bases; junction bases outside the gene matches: 8. In DNA, the CDR3 is TGTGCCAGCAGCCCATTGACTAGCGGGGGGCTAAATGAGCAGTTCTTC. It codes for CASSPLTSGGLNEQFF.

The CDR3, as DNA: TGTGCCAGCAGCCCCGACAAATACGAGCAGTACTTC. Translated: CASSPDKYEQYF. V usage is TRBV6-5 and J usage is TRBJ2-7, with D unclear. The CDR3 has 12 residues. The germline V and J ends were trimmed by 6 bases and 4 bases, with 10 bases remaining between them. Germline CDR1 MNHEY, CDR2 SVGAGI.

The V call is TRBV12-3 or TRBV12-4, the J call TRBJ2-7, with no clear D. Trimming removed 6 bases from V and 3 bases from J, with 9 bases in between. The CDR3 has 12 amino acids. The CDR3 is CASSSHDYEQYF. In nucleotides, the CDR3 is TGTGCCAGCAGCTCACATGACTACGAGCAGTACTTC.

This clonotype showed up just once. The rearrangement joins TRBV5-6 to TRBJ1-1; D is ambiguous. The V end was cut by 0 bases, the J end by 7 bases, with 10 bases between. The V gene's germline CDR1 is SGHDT and CDR2 YYEEEE. This CDR3 comprises 13 residues. Here the CDR3 DNA reads TGTGCCAGCAGCTTGGTGACGTCTGATGAAGCTTTCTTT. Its translation: CASSLVTSDEAFF.

This chain joins TRBV29-1 and TRBJ2-7; TRBD2 agrees at 7 bases. The CDR3 is 11 amino acids. V shed 4 bases, J shed 6 bases, and the junction held 3 bases outside the gene matches. The V gene's germline CDR1 is SQVTM and CDR2 ANQGSEA. CDR3 in amino acids: CSVGAGVEQYF. DNA for the CDR3: TGCAGCGTTGGGGCGGGGGTCGAGCAGTACTTC.

This chain links TRBV2 with TRBJ2-1; 9 bases align to TRBD2. Trimming took 1 base from V and 4 from J; bases not matched to a gene: 2. The CDR3 covers 15 residues. The germline V gene encodes CDR1 SNHLY and CDR2 FYNNEI. The CDR3 DNA follows: TGTGCCAGCAGTGAAGGACTAGCGGTTTACAATGAGCAGTTCTTC. Protein sequence: CASSEGLAVYNEQFF. Full variable domain (outside the CDR3, taken from reference TRBV2 and TRBJ2-1): EPEVTQTPSHQVTQMGQEVILRCVPISNHLYFYWYRQILGQKVEFLVSFYNNEISEKSEIFDDQFSVERPDGSNFTLKIRSTKLEDSAMYFCASSEGLAVYNEQFFGPGTRLTVL.

In this sample, this clonotype turned up once. The chain carries TRBV6-6 and TRBJ2-1; no definite D call. V lost 2 bases, J lost 6 bases, and 8 bases lay in between. Germline-derived CDR1 and CDR2 are MNHNY and SVGAGI (reference sequence). The CDR3 spans 13 residues. The CDR3 coding sequence is TGTGCCAGCAGTTACGCGGCCTCCAATGAGCAGTTCTTC. Protein sequence: CASSYAASNEQFF.

V gene TRBV29-1 combines with J gene TRBJ2-3; 10 nucleotides match TRBD2. Germline trimming cut 3 bases from V and 2 bases from J; bases unmatched to any gene: 5. Germline CDR1 SQVTM, CDR2 ANQGSEA. CDR3 length: 15 residues. CDR3 nucleotide sequence: TGCAGCGTTGATAGGCTAGCGGGGGACACAGATACGCAGTATTTT. Translating gives CSVDRLAGDTDTQYF.

V gene TRBV12-3 or TRBV12-4 combines with J gene TRBJ1-5, with D maybe TRBD1 (5 bases). Trimming took off 6 bases at V and 0 bases at J, with 12 bases between the two ends. The CDR3 contains 15 residues. Here the CDR3 reads CASSRGDSSNQPQHF. In nucleotides, the CDR3 is TGTGCCAGCAGCCGTGGTGACAGTAGCAATCAGCCCCAGCATTTT.

This clonotype was found a few times. V gene TRBV3-1 combines with J gene TRBJ1-1, with D hard to call. The CDR3 length is 14 residues. Per the germline V gene, CDR1 is LGHDT and CDR2 is YNNKEL (reference sequence). V lost 4 bases to trimming and J lost 4 bases, with 13 bases between them. CDR3 nucleotides: TGTGCCAGCAGCCTAAACGCACGGGGCACTGAAGCTTTCTTT. Its protein is CASSLNARGTEAFF.

The rearrangement links TRBV7-8 to TRBJ1-5, with TRBD1 as a possible D gene (6 bases). The CDR3 is 15 residues long. Germline values: CDR1 SGHVS, CDR2 FQNEAQ. V was clipped by 4 bases and J by 3 bases, with 13 bases between them. CDR3 region: CASSSLQGPNQPQHF. The CDR3 nucleotides are TGTGCCAGCAGCTCGTTACAGGGACCCAATCAGCCCCAGCATTTT.

The V and J genes are TRBV28 and TRBJ2-7; 8 bases agree with TRBD1. Germline lookup yields CDR1 MDHEN and CDR2 SYDVKM. The length of the CDR3 is 14 residues. Trimming removed 6 bases from V and 3 bases from J; junction bases left unmatched: 7. CDR3 protein: CASREQGVYYEQYF. The DNA for the CDR3 is TGTGCCAGCAGAGAACAGGGGGTTTACTACGAGCAGTACTTC.

There are a few counts of this clonotype. The CDR3 DNA follows: TGCGCCAGCAGCCAAGAGTCACCCAACTATGGCTACACCTTC. It yields the protein CASSQESPNYGYTF. The chain is built from TRBV4-1 and TRBJ1-2; no clear D. The V end was cut by 0 bases, the J end by 2 bases, with 7 bases between. The germline CDR1 and CDR2 sequences are MGHRA and YSYEKL. The CDR3 is 14 residues long.

The genes are TRBV19 and TRBJ1-5; possible D gene TRBD1, 6 bases. V was shortened by 3 bases and J by 5 bases, with 11 bases between the two germline ends. The length of the CDR3 is 14 residues. In germline, CDR1 is LNHDA, CDR2 SQIVND (reference sequence). The CDR3 DNA reads as TGTGCCAGTAGTATCACAGGGATGGATCAGCCCCAGCATTTT. Encoded protein: CASSITGMDQPQHF.